This T cell receptor beta chain stems from a study of T-cell memory formation after mild COVID-19. The study, taken as a whole, reports: Day 15 to 85 contractors were CD4/CD8 balanced; later expanders leaned CD4+.

The CDR3 contains 14 residues. Unmatched junction bases numbered 5, after V lost 5 bases and J lost 2 bases. The germline V gene has CDR1 SEHNR and CDR2 FQNEAQ (reference sequence). One entry per CDR3 protein results from TCRdb running MiXCR on the 5' RACE reads. The sample has 200,000 or so distinct CDR3 sequences, 9.5% seen once. The table lists this clonotype with a few counts. Its target is unknown. This receptor was taken from a man aged 18 to 29 who had mild COVID-19 (a few samples of this study predate the infection). Cell type and time point are not known. The chain uses TRBV7-9 and TRBJ1-1; 7 bases are a match to TRBD1. The sample was PBMCs or a T cell subset sorted from them (not recorded which). CDR3 amino acids: CASSVGQLNTEAFF. The CDR3 DNA follows: TGTGCCAGCAGCGTGGGACAGTTAAACACTGAAGCTTTCTTT. Supplemented by reference TRBV7-9 and TRBJ1-1, the full variable domain reads DTGVSQNPRHKITKRGQNVTFRCDPISEHNRLYWYRQTLGQGPEFLTYFQNEAQLEKSRLLSDRFSAERPKGSFSTLEIQRTEQGDSAMYLCASSVGQLNTEAFFGQGTRLTVV.